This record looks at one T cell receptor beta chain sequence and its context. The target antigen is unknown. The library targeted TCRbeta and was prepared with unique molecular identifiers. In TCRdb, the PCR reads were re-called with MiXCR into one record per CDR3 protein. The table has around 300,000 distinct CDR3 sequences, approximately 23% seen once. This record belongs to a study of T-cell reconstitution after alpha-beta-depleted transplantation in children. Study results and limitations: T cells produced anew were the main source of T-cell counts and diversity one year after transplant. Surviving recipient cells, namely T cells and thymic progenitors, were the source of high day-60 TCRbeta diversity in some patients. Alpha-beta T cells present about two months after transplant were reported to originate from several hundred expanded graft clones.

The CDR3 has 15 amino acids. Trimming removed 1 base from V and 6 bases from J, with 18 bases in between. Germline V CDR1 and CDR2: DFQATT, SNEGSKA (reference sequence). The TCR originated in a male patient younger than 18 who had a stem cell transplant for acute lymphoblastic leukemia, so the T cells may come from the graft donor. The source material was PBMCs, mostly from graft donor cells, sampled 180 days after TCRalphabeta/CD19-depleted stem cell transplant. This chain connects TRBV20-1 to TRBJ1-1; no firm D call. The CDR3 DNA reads TGCAGTGCTAGAGCATTGTTTATAGGTAACGCTGAAGCTTTCTTT. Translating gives CSARALFIGNAEAFF.